The clone carrying this TCR beta chain came up many times. Its antigen is currently unknown. These data belong to a study of early T cells in non-severe SARS-CoV-2 infection. Overall study results and limits: Anti-spike CD8 responses were favored in VDJdb matching, and private and CD4 specificities were missed.

Germline V gene data show CDR1 as SGHTA and CDR2 as FQGNSA. There are 17 residues in the CDR3. V gave up 5 bases and J gave up 0 bases; unmatched junction bases: 10. Unique molecular identifiers were affixed to single, distinct cDNA molecules. TCRdb processed the 5' RACE reads anew with MiXCR; each CDR3 protein has one entry. The table includes roughly 90,000 distinct CDR3 sequences, about 15% detected once. This chain connects TRBV7-2 to TRBJ2-1; TRBD2 aligns across 7 bases. The clonotype comes from an adult who was a healthcare worker with PCR-confirmed SARS-CoV-2 infection or an uninfected control (not recorded which). The sample comprised whole blood. In DNA form, the CDR3 reads TGTGCCAGCAGCCACCCCTCAACGGGGGGCTCCTACAATGAGCAGTTCTTC. Translated: CASSHPSTGGSYNEQFF.